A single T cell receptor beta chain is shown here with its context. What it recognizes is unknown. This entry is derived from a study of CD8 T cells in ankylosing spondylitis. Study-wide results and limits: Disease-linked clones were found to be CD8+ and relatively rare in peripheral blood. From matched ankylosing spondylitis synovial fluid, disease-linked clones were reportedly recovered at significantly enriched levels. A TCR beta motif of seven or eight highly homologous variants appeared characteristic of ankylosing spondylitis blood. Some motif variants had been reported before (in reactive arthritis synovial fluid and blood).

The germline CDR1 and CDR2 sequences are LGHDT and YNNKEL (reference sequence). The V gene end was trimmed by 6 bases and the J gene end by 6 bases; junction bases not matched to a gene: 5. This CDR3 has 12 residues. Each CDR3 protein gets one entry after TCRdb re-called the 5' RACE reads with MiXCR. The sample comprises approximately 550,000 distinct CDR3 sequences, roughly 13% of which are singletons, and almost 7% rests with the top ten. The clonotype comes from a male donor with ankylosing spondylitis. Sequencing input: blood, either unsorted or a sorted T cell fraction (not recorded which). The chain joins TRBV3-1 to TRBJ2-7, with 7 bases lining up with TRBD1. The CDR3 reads CASSRQGAEQYF. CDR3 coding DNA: TGTGCCAGCAGTCGACAGGGTGCCGAGCAGTACTTC.